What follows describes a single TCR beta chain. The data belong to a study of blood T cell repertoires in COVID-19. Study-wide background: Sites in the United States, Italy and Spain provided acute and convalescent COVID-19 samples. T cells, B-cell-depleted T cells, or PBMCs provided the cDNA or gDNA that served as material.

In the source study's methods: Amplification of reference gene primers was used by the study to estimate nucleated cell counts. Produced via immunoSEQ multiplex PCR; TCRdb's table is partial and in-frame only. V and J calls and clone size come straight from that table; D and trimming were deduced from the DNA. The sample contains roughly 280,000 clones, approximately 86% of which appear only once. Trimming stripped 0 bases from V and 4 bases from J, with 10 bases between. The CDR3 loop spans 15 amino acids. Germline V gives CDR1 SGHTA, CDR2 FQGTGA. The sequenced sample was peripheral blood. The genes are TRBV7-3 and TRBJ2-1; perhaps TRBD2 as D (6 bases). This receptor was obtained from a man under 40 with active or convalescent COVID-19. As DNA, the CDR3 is TGTGCCAGCAGCTTAACTGCGGGGTTTTACAATGAGCAGTTCTTC. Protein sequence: CASSLTAGFYNEQFF.